The 10 T cell receptor beta chains reported below all come from one sample, sequenced in a study of beta chain features in type 1 diabetes. Expressed TCRB transcripts were sequenced because the isolated RNA had all been reverse transcribed beforehand. Some clones are missing from TCRdb's copy, which holds only in-frame ones; the method was immunoSEQ multiplex PCR. This sample has roughly 150,000 clones, with less than 9.5% found just once. The sequenced sample was central memory CD4+ T cells from blood. These receptors all stem from a woman between 18 and 30 years old in good health.

The chain joins TRBV7-8 to TRBJ2-1, with 9 bases fitting TRBD1. Germline V lookup: CDR1 SGHVS, CDR2 FQNEAQ. The CDR3 extends over 15 amino acids. V lost 5 bases and J lost 8; bases outside the gene matches: 10. The CDR3 region is CASSKAGQGSYEQFF. CDR3 nucleotide sequence: TGTGCCAGCAGCAAGGCGGGACAGGGTAGTTATGAGCAGTTCTTC.

The sample holds many counts of this clone. V gene TRBV5-6 combines with J gene TRBJ2-7, with TRBD2 as a possible D gene (6 bases). CDR1 is SGHDT, CDR2 YYEEEE, per germline. V lost 0 bases, J lost 2 bases, and 12 bases lay in between. This CDR3 is 15 amino acids long. CDR3 in amino acids: CASSLGDFPTYEQYF. In DNA, the CDR3 is TGTGCCAGCAGCTTGGGGGACTTCCCCACCTACGAGCAGTACTTC.

The chain links TRBV28 to TRBJ1-2, with 7 bases that match TRBD1. The CDR3 has 12 amino acids. J lost 8 bases, V lost 2 bases, and 2 bases had no gene match. From germline, CDR1 is MDHEN and CDR2 SYDVKM. CDR3 sequence: CASSLKGAGYTF. DNA of the CDR3: TGTGCCAGCAGTTTAAAGGGGGCCGGCTACACCTTC.

A few counts support this clone. This chain links TRBV11-2 with TRBJ2-1, with a tentative D call TRBD2 (6 bases). This CDR3 is built from 18 residues. The germline V gene has CDR1 SGHAT and CDR2 FQNNGV. Trimming removed 1 base from V and 10 bases from J, with 26 bases in between. In nucleotides, the CDR3 is TGTGCCAGCAGCTTAGGATTTTTGGGGCTAGCGCTCGGCGGGGAGCAGTTCTTC. It specifies CASSLGFLGLALGGEQFF.

The chain has TRBV4-2 and TRBJ2-7; TRBD1 matches 10 bases. CDR1 LGHNA and CDR2 YNFKEQ come from the germline V gene. The length of the CDR3 is 14 residues. Germline trimming cut 4 bases from V and 2 bases from J; bases unmatched to any gene: 2. For the CDR3, the DNA is TGTGCCAGCAGCCGGGGACAGGGGACCTACGAGCAGTACTTC. Protein sequence: CASSRGQGTYEQYF.

This clone was seen a few times. The chain is built from TRBV5-4 and TRBJ2-7; 11 bases align to TRBD2. With 2 bases clipped from V and 6 bases from J, the junction kept 7 bases outside the gene matches. Germline CDR1 and CDR2: SGHNT and YYREEE (reference sequence). CDR3 size: 15 residues. In nucleotides, the CDR3 is TGTGCCAGCAGCTTAGCCGGGACTAGCGGAGTCGAGCAGTACTTC. This codes for CASSLAGTSGVEQYF.

CDR3 sequence reads: CASSLGASTDTQYF. The CDR3 DNA sequence: TGTGCCAGCAGTTTGGGGGCTAGCACAGATACGCAGTATTTT. The chain is built from TRBV28 and TRBJ2-3, with D possibly being TRBD1 (6 bases). The CDR3 extends over 14 amino acids. The V and J ends lost 3 bases and 0 bases respectively, with 7 bases between them. The germline CDR1 and CDR2 sequences are MDHEN and SYDVKM.

A few counts support this clone. This sequence joins TRBV2 and TRBJ1-1; the D gene is possibly TRBD1 (6 bases). Germline-derived CDR1 and CDR2 are SNHLY and FYNNEI. Trimming stripped 7 bases from V and 5 bases from J, with 11 bases between. The CDR3 is 12 amino acids. CDR3 sequence reads: CASIGGGTEAFF. CDR3 in DNA: TGTGCCAGCATTGGGGGCGGGACTGAAGCTTTCTTT.

V usage is TRBV6-5 and J usage is TRBJ1-2, with TRBD1 matching 9 bases. The CDR3 is 14 amino acids. From germline, CDR1 is MNHEY and CDR2 SVGAGI. Trimming at V came to 4 bases and at J to 5 bases, leaving 5 bases not matched to a gene. CDR3 sequence reads: CASSSQGAGYGYTF. The CDR3 coding sequence is TGTGCCAGCAGTTCACAGGGGGCTGGTTATGGCTACACCTTC.

CDR3 in DNA: TGTGCCATCAGGGGACAGCCGAACACTGAAGCTTTCTTT. Protein: CAIRGQPNTEAFF. This chain connects TRBV10-3 to TRBJ1-1; TRBD1 matches at 7 bases. V gave up 6 bases and J gave up 1 base; unmatched junction bases: 2. Germline CDR1 ENHRY, CDR2 SYGVKD. The CDR3 is 13 residues long.